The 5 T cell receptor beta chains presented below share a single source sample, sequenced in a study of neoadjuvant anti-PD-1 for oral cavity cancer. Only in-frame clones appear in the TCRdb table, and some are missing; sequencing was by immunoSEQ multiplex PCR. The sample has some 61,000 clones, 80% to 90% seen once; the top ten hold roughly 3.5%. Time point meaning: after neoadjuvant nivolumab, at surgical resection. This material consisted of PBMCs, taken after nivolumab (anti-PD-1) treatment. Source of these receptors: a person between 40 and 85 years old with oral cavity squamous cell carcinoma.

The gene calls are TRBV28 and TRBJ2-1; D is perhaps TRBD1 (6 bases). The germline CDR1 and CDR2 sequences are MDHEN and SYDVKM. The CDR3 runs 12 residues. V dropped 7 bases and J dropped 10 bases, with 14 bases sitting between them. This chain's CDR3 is CASTQRGGEQFF. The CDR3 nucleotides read TGTGCCAGCACTCAACGAGGGGGAGAGCAGTTCTTC.

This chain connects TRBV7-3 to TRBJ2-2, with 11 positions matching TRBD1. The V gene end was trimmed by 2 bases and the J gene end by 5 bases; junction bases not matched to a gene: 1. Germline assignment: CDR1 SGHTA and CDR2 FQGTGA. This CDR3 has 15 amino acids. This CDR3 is CASSLGDRGTGELFF. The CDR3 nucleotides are TGTGCCAGCAGCTTAGGGGACAGGGGGACCGGGGAGCTGTTTTTT.

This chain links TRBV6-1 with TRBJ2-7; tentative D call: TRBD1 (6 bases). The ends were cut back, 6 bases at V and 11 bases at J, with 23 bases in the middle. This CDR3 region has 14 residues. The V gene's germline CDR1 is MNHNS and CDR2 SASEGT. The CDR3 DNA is TGTGCCAGCAGCGATGGTCCTACCCCCGGACAGAAGTACTTC. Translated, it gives CASSDGPTPGQKYF.

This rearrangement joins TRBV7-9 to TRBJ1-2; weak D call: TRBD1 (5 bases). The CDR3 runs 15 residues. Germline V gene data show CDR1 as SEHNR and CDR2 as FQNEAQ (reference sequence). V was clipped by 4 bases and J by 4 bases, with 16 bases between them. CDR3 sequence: CASSSQVSTGYGYTF. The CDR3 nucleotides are TGTGCCAGCAGCTCACAGGTCAGCACTGGCTATGGCTACACCTTC.

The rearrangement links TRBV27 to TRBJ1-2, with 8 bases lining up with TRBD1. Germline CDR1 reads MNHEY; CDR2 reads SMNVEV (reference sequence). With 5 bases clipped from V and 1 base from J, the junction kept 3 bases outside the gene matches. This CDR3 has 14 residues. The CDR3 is CASSLDRDNYGYTF. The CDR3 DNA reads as TGTGCCAGCAGTCTGGACAGGGATAACTATGGCTACACCTTC.